Below, 16 T cell receptor beta chains from the same sample are listed, as sequenced in a study of human T cells and chemical hapten exposure. Using its own MiXCR run on the RACE reads, TCRdb lists one record per CDR3 protein. The sample records some 300,000 distinct CDR3 sequences, around 5% being singletons. Described time point: pre-sensitization, week 0. Treatment: therapeutic diphenylcyclopropenone sensitization with weekly scalp DPC. Sequenced material: whole blood, taken in connection with sensitization to the hapten diphenylcyclopropenone (DPC). The receptor set was obtained from a woman aged 18 to 35 with alopecia areata. Some clones in this sample may be carry-over from other donors' samples.

This clonotype has at least ten counts. The gene calls are TRBV6-5 and TRBJ1-5, with TRBD1 identical over 9 bases. There are 16 residues in the CDR3. J gave up 6 bases and V 6 bases, and 12 bases lay outside the gene matches. Per the germline V gene, CDR1 is MNHEY and CDR2 is SVGAGI. The CDR3, as DNA: TGTGCCAGCAGGCCAAAACAGGGGGCGTTTGCTCAGCCCCAGCATTTT. Amino acid sequence: CASRPKQGAFAQPQHF.

This clonotype was observed a handful of times. V and J are TRBV12-5 and TRBJ1-2, with no clear D. The CDR3 runs 15 residues. Trimming stripped 0 bases from V and 1 base from J, with 9 bases between. Germline V gene lookup returns CDR1 LGHNT and CDR2 FRNRAP. The CDR3 DNA follows: TGTGCTAGTGGTTTGGTACGGAAAAGTAACTATGGCTACACCTTC. It encodes CASGLVRKSNYGYTF.

The rearrangement links TRBV28 to TRBJ2-3; 7 bases align to TRBD1. This CDR3 region has 14 residues. Trimming took 5 bases from V and 7 from J; bases not matched to a gene: 9. Germline CDR1 is MDHEN and CDR2 is SYDVKM. The CDR3 reads CASSPTRTGYTQYF. CDR3 coding DNA: TGTGCCAGCAGTCCTACGCGGACAGGATATACGCAGTATTTT.

This clonotype was seen a handful of times. J is TRBJ2-2 and V is TRBV7-2, with 9 bases aligning to TRBD1. The trim removed 8 bases at V and 5 bases at J, leaving 9 bases unmatched. The CDR3 is 15 amino acids. Germline V gene sequence: CDR1 SGHTA, CDR2 FQGNSA. The CDR3 reads CASGAQGAWTGELFF. CDR3 DNA: TGTGCCAGCGGCGCACAGGGGGCTTGGACCGGGGAGCTGTTTTTT.

This clonotype was detected ten times or more. The chain recombines TRBV21-1 with TRBJ1-5; the table's D call of TRBD1 was not tested on the DNA. TRBV21-1 is marked as a pseudogene. The CDR3 contains 16 residues. The CDR3 DNA is TGTGCCAGCAGCCCCCGGGATGACAGTCGTGGGCAGCCCCAGCATTTT. It codes for CASSPRDDSRGQPQHF.

This chain uses TRBV25-1 with TRBJ2-4; TRBD2 matches at 7 bases. V was clipped by 6 bases and J by 8 bases; unmatched bases: 10. This CDR3 has 14 amino acids. In germline, CDR1 is MGHDK, CDR2 SYGVNS. The CDR3 loop is CASRKGGAGDIQYF. The CDR3, as DNA: TGTGCCAGCAGAAAGGGAGGGGCTGGGGACATTCAGTACTTC.

This clonotype was observed many times. The V gene is TRBV7-2, the J gene TRBJ2-6, with 8 bases matching TRBD1. The length of the CDR3 is 21 residues. Germline loops: CDR1 SGHTA, CDR2 FQGNSA. V gave up 2 bases and J gave up 0 bases; unmatched junction bases: 15. In nucleotides, the CDR3 is TGTGCCAGCAGCTTACTAGGAGGCGGACAGGGTTTCAGCTCTGGGGCCAACGTCCTGACTTTC. Protein: CASSLLGGGQGFSSGANVLTF.

The rearrangement links TRBV28 to TRBJ2-7, with D tentatively TRBD1 (6 bases). V was clipped by 6 bases and J by 5 bases, with 23 bases between them. Looked up from germline, CDR1 is MDHEN and CDR2 is SYDVKM. This CDR3 region has 16 residues. CDR3 DNA sequence: TGTGCCAGCAGGGCCGTTCAGGGGCAGCGGAGGAACGAGCAGTACTTC. Translating it yields CASRAVQGQRRNEQYF.

In its sample, this clonotype was seen many times. This chain uses TRBV7-9 with TRBJ1-6; weak D call: TRBD1 (6 bases). The ends were cut back, 5 bases at V and 3 bases at J, with 11 bases in the middle. The length of the CDR3 is 15 residues. The germline CDR1 and CDR2 sequences are SEHNR and FQNEAQ (reference sequence). DNA of the CDR3: TGTGCCAGCAGCAACGAAGGGGGCTATAATTCACCCCTCCACTTT. Its protein product is CASSNEGGYNSPLHF.

There are many counts of this clonotype. V gene TRBV10-3 combines with J gene TRBJ2-1; TRBD1 is a possible D gene (6 bases). Germline lookup yields CDR1 ENHRY and CDR2 SYGVKD. The CDR3 loop spans 16 amino acids. Trimming cost V 0 bases and J 5 bases, with 14 bases left between them. The CDR3 nucleotides are TGTGCCATCAGTGAGTCGAAAACAGGGATCCACAATGAGCAGTTCTTC. Encoded protein: CAISESKTGIHNEQFF.

The chain uses TRBV7-8 and TRBJ2-3; 7 positions agree with TRBD1. V was pared by 0 bases and J by 3 bases, with 6 bases of the junction left unmatched. Germline lookup yields CDR1 SGHVS and CDR2 FQNEAQ. The CDR3 consists of 16 residues. CDR3 DNA sequence: TGTGCCAGCAGCTTAGCGCTTAACAGGGGAACAGATACGCAGTATTTT. Amino acids: CASSLALNRGTDTQYF. The variable domain in full, with the rest retrieved from reference TRBV7-8 and TRBJ2-3, is GAGVSQSPRYKVAKRGQDVALRCDPISGHVSLFWYQQALGQGPEFLTYFQNEAQLDKSGLPSDRFFAERPEGSVSTLKIQRTQQEDSAVYLCASSLALNRGTDTQYFGPGTRLTVL.

This clonotype occurred a few times. This chain joins TRBV5-6 and TRBJ1-6, with 7 bases lining up with TRBD1. The CDR3 is 16 amino acids. J lost 6 bases, V lost 4 bases, and 10 bases had no gene match. Germline V gene sequence: CDR1 SGHDT, CDR2 YYEEEE. The CDR3 bases are TGTGCCAGCAGCCCAACCGGGACAGCTTTTAATTCACCCCTCCACTTT. This codes for CASSPTGTAFNSPLHF.

The V call is TRBV11-2, the J call TRBJ1-4, with D perhaps TRBD1 (5 bases). The length of the CDR3 is 14 residues. V lost 5 bases and J 15 bases, leaving 22 bases between the germline ends. Germline V gene data show CDR1 as SGHAT and CDR2 as FQNNGV. CDR3 protein: CASSPTGTFPNMFF. The CDR3 nucleotides read TGTGCCAGCAGCCCAACCGGGACCTTCCCAAATATGTTTTTT.

At least ten counts were recorded for this clonotype. The genes are TRBV18 and TRBJ2-6; D is ambiguous. CDR1 is KGHSH and CDR2 is LQKENI in the germline V gene. CDR3 length: 15 amino acids. V dropped 3 bases and J dropped 0 bases, with 6 bases sitting between them. CDR3 amino acids: CASSPSLSGANVLTF. The CDR3 nucleotides are TGTGCCAGCTCACCTTCACTCTCTGGGGCCAACGTCCTGACTTTC. Looking up the rest from reference TRBV18 and TRBJ2-6 gives the full variable domain: NAGVMQNPRHLVRRRGQEARLRCSPMKGHSHVYWYRQLPEEGLKFMVYLQKENIIDESGMPKERFSAEFPKEGPSILRIQQVVRGDSAAYFCASSPSLSGANVLTFGAGSRLTVL.

V usage is TRBV4-1 and J usage is TRBJ1-2; tentative D call: TRBD1 (5 bases). Between the trimmed V and J ends, which lost 0 bases and 2 bases, there was a span of 10 bases. The CDR3 has 15 residues. Germline-derived CDR1 and CDR2 are MGHRA and YSYEKL. The CDR3 spells CASSQDPDSNYGYTF. For the CDR3, the DNA is TGCGCCAGCAGCCAAGATCCCGACAGCAACTATGGCTACACCTTC.

This clonotype was counted at least ten times. The V and J genes are TRBV6-5 and TRBJ2-7, with 8 nucleotides matching TRBD1. Germline V gene lookup returns CDR1 MNHEY and CDR2 SVGAGI. CDR3 length equals 14 residues. With 5 bases clipped from V and 2 bases from J, the junction kept 5 bases outside the gene matches. The DNA of the CDR3 is TGTGCCAGCAGTCGACAGGGGCACACCTACGAGCAGTACTTC. Translation gives CASSRQGHTYEQYF.